The next 27 T cell receptor beta chains were all read from a single sample in a study of T-cell reconstitution after alpha-beta-depleted transplantation in children. TCRbeta library preparation incorporated unique molecular identifiers. TCRdb re-derived calls from the PCR reads in MiXCR, one entry per CDR3 protein. The data show fewer than 500,000 distinct CDR3 sequences, 43% seen once. The sample was PBMCs, taken before TCRalphabeta/CD19-depleted stem cell transplant. All receptors come from a girl aged 2-10 years with aplastic anemia, due to receive a stem cell transplant.

This clonotype was seen more than once but under ten times. The CDR3, as DNA: TGCAGTGCGGGAGTTTTAGCCAAAAACATTCAGTACTTC. It translates to CSAGVLAKNIQYF. V is TRBV20-1 and J is TRBJ2-4; tentatively, D is TRBD2 (5 bases). Trimming shortened V by 6 bases and J by 0 bases, and 9 bases separated the two germline ends. CDR1 is DFQATT, CDR2 SNEGSKA, per germline (reference sequence). The CDR3 is 13 residues long.

Ten or more counts support this clonotype. The V call is TRBV6-4, the J call TRBJ2-3, with D uncertain. The CDR3 extends over 13 amino acids. Trimming stripped 1 base from V and 8 bases from J, with 10 bases between. The germline V gene encodes CDR1 MRHNA and CDR2 SNTAGT. The CDR3 sequence is CASSDWSGGTQYF. CDR3 coding DNA: TGTGCCAGCAGTGACTGGTCCGGTGGTACGCAGTATTTT.

This chain connects TRBV20-1 to TRBJ2-7; a weak D match, TRBD2 (6 bases). Germline-derived CDR1 and CDR2 are DFQATT and SNEGSKA (reference sequence). Between the trimmed V and J ends, which lost 4 bases and 5 bases, there was a span of 27 bases. The CDR3 has 17 amino acids. The CDR3 region is CSAIQDPRGGILNEQYF. The CDR3 DNA reads TGCAGTGCTATCCAAGACCCCCGGGGCGGGATCCTCAACGAGCAGTACTTC.

A word on this clonotype: A read error may be the cause here, since a much bigger clone is one base away. The rearrangement uses TRBV20-1 and TRBJ2-7; tentatively, D is TRBD2 (5 bases). There are 17 residues in the CDR3. The germline gives CDR1 DFQATT, CDR2 SNEGSKA (reference sequence). For the CDR3, the DNA is TGCAGTCCTAGAGACGGGCGTAGAGCGGCCAGCTCCTACGAGCAGTACTTC. It is translated as CSPRDGRRAASSYEQYF.

This clonotype occurred a few times. The chain links TRBV5-1 to TRBJ2-3; TRBD2 agrees at 7 bases. The germline gives CDR1 SGHRS, CDR2 YFSETQ. Trimming cost V 1 base and J 6 bases; bases outside gene matches: 8. This CDR3 spans 15 amino acids. The CDR3 coding sequence is TGCGCCAGCAGCTTGCTCGGGGGAGGGACTGATACGCAGTATTTT. This codes for CASSLLGGGTDTQYF.

There are a few counts of this clonotype. The chain joins TRBV2 to TRBJ1-1, with TRBD1 matching 7 bases. Germline values: CDR1 SNHLY, CDR2 FYNNEI. The CDR3 extends over 16 amino acids. Trimming at V came to 4 bases and at J to 6 bases, leaving 14 bases not matched to a gene. CDR3 sequence: CASSVIPFRGLAEAFF. The CDR3 coding sequence is TGTGCCAGCAGTGTAATCCCCTTTAGGGGGCTCGCTGAAGCTTTCTTT. The full variable domain, in which reference TRBV2 and TRBJ1-1 provide the parts outside the CDR3, is EPEVTQTPSHQVTQMGQEVILRCVPISNHLYFYWYRQILGQKVEFLVSFYNNEISEKSEIFDDQFSVERPDGSNFTLKIRSTKLEDSAMYFCASSVIPFRGLAEAFFGQGTRLTVV.

This clonotype was seen just once. The chain combines TRBV12-3 or TRBV12-4 with TRBJ2-5; D remains ambiguous. With 5 bases removed from V and 5 bases from J, the gap between germline ends came to 21 bases. The CDR3 has 16 residues. The CDR3 nucleotides are TGTGCCAGCAGTCCCCAGAGCGCTAGTCAATGGGAGACCCAGTACTTC. Residues: CASSPQSASQWETQYF.

This clonotype was counted ten times or more. The V and J genes are TRBV5-1 and TRBJ2-2, with a weak D call TRBD1 (5 bases). CDR1 is SGHRS, CDR2 YFSETQ, per germline. The germline V and J ends were trimmed by 1 base and 8 bases, with 9 bases remaining between them. This CDR3 has 13 amino acids. The CDR3 bases are TGCGCCAGCAGCTTGATGGGGCCGGGGGAGCTGTTTTTT. Its translation is CASSLMGPGELFF.

This clonotype has more than one count but fewer than ten. The rearrangement uses TRBV7-9 and TRBJ2-1; a possible D gene is TRBD2 (6 bases). The germline V gene has CDR1 SEHNR and CDR2 FQNEAQ (reference sequence). Between the trimmed V and J ends, which lost 4 bases and 1 base, there was a span of 14 bases. This CDR3 region has 16 residues. The CDR3 protein is CASSSRDGRSYNEQFF. CDR3 DNA sequence: TGTGCCAGCAGCTCCCGGGACGGGAGATCCTACAATGAGCAGTTCTTC.

In the case of this clonotype: A read error may account for a junction end that differs from germline. The chain has TRBV6-5 and TRBJ2-4, with 8 bases lining up with TRBD1. The CDR3 contains 17 residues. Germline V CDR1 and CDR2: MNHEY, SVGAGI. The CDR3 region has the DNA TGTGCCAGCAGTTACCCGGGGACAGGAAAGGACAAAGACATTCAGTACTTC. Translated: CASSYPGTGKDKDIQYF.

The gene calls are TRBV19 and TRBJ2-3; TRBD2 aligns across 7 bases. Unmatched junction bases numbered 5, after V lost 6 bases and J lost 5 bases. CDR3 length equals 13 residues. The germline gives CDR1 LNHDA, CDR2 SQIVND (reference sequence). CDR3 loop: CASRLAGIDTQYF. The CDR3, as DNA: TGTGCCAGTAGGTTAGCGGGTATAGATACGCAGTATTTT.

The chain recombines TRBV29-1 with TRBJ1-4; D gene ambiguous. V lost 3 bases, J lost 8 bases, and 19 bases lay in between. The CDR3 length is 15 residues. CDR1 is SQVTM, CDR2 ANQGSEA, per germline. The CDR3 DNA sequence: TGCAGCGTTGACTTATTGGGTGGTCTAGAGGAAAAACTGTTTTTT. Amino acid sequence: CSVDLLGGLEEKLFF. The complete variable domain, with remaining parts taken from reference TRBV29-1 and TRBJ1-4, reads SAVISQKPSRDICQRGTSLTIQCQVDSQVTMMFWYRQQPGQSLTLIATANQGSEATYESGFVIDKFPISRPNLTFSTLTVSNMSPEDSSIYLCSVDLLGGLEEKLFFGSGTQLSVL.

The table lists this clonotype with many counts. The V and J genes are TRBV29-1 and TRBJ2-7, with D perhaps matching TRBD1 (5 bases). CDR3 length: 11 residues. V dropped 4 bases and J dropped 3 bases, with 7 bases sitting between them. Germline CDR1 and CDR2: SQVTM and ANQGSEA. CDR3 in amino acids: CSVADSYEQYF. Written as DNA, the CDR3 is TGCAGCGTTGCCGACAGCTACGAGCAGTACTTC.

This clonotype showed up many times. The gene calls are TRBV29-1 and TRBJ2-7, with a tentative D call TRBD2 (6 bases). The CDR3 extends over 14 amino acids. Trimming removed 6 bases from V and 0 bases from J, with 15 bases in between. Germline V gives CDR1 SQVTM, CDR2 ANQGSEA. The CDR3 DNA reads TGCAGCGTGCGCCGGGACTGGAGCTCCTACGAGCAGTACTTC. This codes for CSVRRDWSSYEQYF.

The chain employs TRBV6-1 and TRBJ2-3; 8 bases line up with TRBD2. V lost 8 bases and J lost 6; bases outside the gene matches: 10. Germline V lookup: CDR1 MNHNS, CDR2 SASEGT. The CDR3 runs 14 residues. The CDR3 reads CASRMAGGRDTQYF. The CDR3 nucleotides read TGTGCCAGCCGGATGGCGGGAGGTCGGGATACGCAGTATTTT.

The chain uses TRBV29-1 and TRBJ2-3, with 10 positions matching TRBD2. Trimming removed 4 bases from V and 6 bases from J; junction bases left unmatched: 10. The CDR3 spans 15 residues. The V gene's germline CDR1 is SQVTM and CDR2 ANQGSEA. CDR3 amino acids: CSVAISGGAGDTQYF. Here the CDR3 DNA reads TGCAGCGTTGCGATCAGCGGGGGGGCCGGGGATACGCAGTATTTT.

This clonotype was seen a few times. The gene calls are TRBV7-6 and TRBJ2-7; weak D call: TRBD2 (6 bases). Trimming removed 5 bases from V and 7 bases from J, with 18 bases in between. The CDR3 covers 14 residues. The germline V gene encodes CDR1 SGHVS and CDR2 FNYEAQ. The CDR3 here is CASSASGTPEEQYF. In nucleotides, the CDR3 is TGTGCCAGCAGCGCCTCCGGGACTCCAGAGGAGCAGTACTTC.

V is TRBV29-1 and J is TRBJ2-6, with D possibly called TRBD1 or TRBD2 (6 bases each). V lost 6 bases, J lost 0 bases, and 12 bases lay in between. The CDR3 has 15 residues. The germline gives CDR1 SQVTM, CDR2 ANQGSEA. Here the CDR3 DNA reads TGCAGCGTACGGGGGCCCAGCTCTGGGGCCAACGTCCTGACTTTC. It encodes CSVRGPSSGANVLTF. Filled out from reference TRBV29-1 and TRBJ2-6, the complete variable domain reads SAVISQKPSRDICQRGTSLTIQCQVDSQVTMMFWYRQQPGQSLTLIATANQGSEATYESGFVIDKFPISRPNLTFSTLTVSNMSPEDSSIYLCSVRGPSSGANVLTFGAGSRLTVL.

The chain employs TRBV20-1 and TRBJ2-7; D is undetermined. Germline V gene lookup returns CDR1 DFQATT and CDR2 SNEGSKA (reference sequence). V was trimmed by 3 bases and J by 6 bases, leaving 15 bases between them. The CDR3 has 13 amino acids. The CDR3 protein is CSARGFFSVEQYF. The CDR3 nucleotides read TGCAGTGCTAGGGGTTTTTTTAGTGTCGAGCAGTACTTC.

This clonotype was detected only a few times. CDR3 bases: TGTGCCAGCAGTCCCACGAGATCGAACACCGGGGAGCTGTTTTTT. Its translation: CASSPTRSNTGELFF. The rearrangement joins TRBV11-2 to TRBJ2-2; D unclear. CDR1 is SGHAT, CDR2 FQNNGV, per germline. V was trimmed by 6 bases and J by 0 bases, leaving 11 bases between them. The CDR3 spans 15 residues.

This chain joins TRBV2 and TRBJ1-1; the D is unclear. Germline CDR1 is SNHLY and CDR2 is FYNNEI. The CDR3 runs to 19 residues. The CDR3 DNA follows: TGTACCTGCAGTTCCCGAGCCCACAGTTTTGGGCTGGTGGGTACTGAAGCTTTCTTT. Protein product: CTCSSRAHSFGLVGTEAFF.

This clonotype was recorded many times. V gene TRBV5-1 combines with J gene TRBJ2-2; 8 bases line up with TRBD2. V trimming: 4 bases; J trimming: 1 base; junction bases outside the gene matches: 12. Per the germline V gene, CDR1 is SGHRS and CDR2 is YFSETQ. The CDR3 runs 18 residues. CDR3 residues: CASSRALAGGGNTGELFF. The CDR3, as DNA: TGCGCCAGCAGCCGTGCCCTAGCGGGTGGCGGGAACACCGGGGAGCTGTTTTTT.

This clonotype has only a few counts. This chain uses TRBV28 with TRBJ2-7; TRBD1 aligns across 9 bases. The germline V gene encodes CDR1 MDHEN and CDR2 SYDVKM. With 7 bases clipped from V and 5 bases from J, the junction kept 6 bases outside the gene matches. This CDR3 region has 13 residues. The CDR3, as DNA: TGTGCCAGCAAGGGGACAGGGAGCAACGAGCAGTACTTC. It encodes CASKGTGSNEQYF.

This chain joins TRBV7-8 and TRBJ1-1; 7 nucleotides align to TRBD1. The CDR3 length is 16 residues. The V gene's germline CDR1 is SGHVS and CDR2 FQNEAQ. Trimming cost V 0 bases and J 1 base; bases outside gene matches: 5. CDR3: CASSLAQGRANTEAFF. The CDR3 DNA reads as TGTGCCAGCAGCTTAGCACAGGGGAGGGCGAACACTGAAGCTTTCTTT.

This clonotype was observed a handful of times. The chain carries TRBV9 and TRBJ2-7; D not certain. V was trimmed by 0 bases and J by 2 bases, leaving 12 bases between them. The CDR3 contains 15 residues. Germline V lookup: CDR1 SGDLS, CDR2 YYNGEE. The CDR3 DNA follows: TGTGCCAGCAGCGTAGAGGCATGGATGACCTACGAGCAGTACTTC. Its translation is CASSVEAWMTYEQYF.

This clonotype has more than one count but fewer than ten. This chain uses TRBV15 with TRBJ2-1; 8 bases fit TRBD2. The junction had 11 bases not matched to a gene; V was cut back by 0 bases and J by 10 bases. The V gene's germline CDR1 is LNHNV and CDR2 YYDKDF (reference sequence). The CDR3 covers 16 residues. The CDR3 is CATSRDRSGRVREQFF. The CDR3 region has the DNA TGTGCCACCAGCAGAGATAGGAGCGGGAGAGTTCGGGAGCAGTTCTTC.

The chain couples TRBV20-1 to TRBJ1-5; TRBD1 might be the D (5 bases). V was shortened by 6 bases and J by 3 bases, with 18 bases between the two germline ends. The germline V gene has CDR1 DFQATT and CDR2 SNEGSKA (reference sequence). The CDR3 sequence is 15 residues long. CDR3 DNA sequence: TGCAGTGCCCTCAGGACGGCAGGGCCCAATCAGCCCCAGCATTTT. This encodes CSALRTAGPNQPQHF.